Many counts were recorded for the clone carrying this TCR beta chain. TCR beta VDJ and CDR3 were profiled, and genomic DNA was the template. From the reads, TCRdb called clonotypes with MiXCR, one entry per CDR3 protein. The sample contains some 150,000 distinct CDR3 sequences, around two fifths of which appear only once. Trimming took off 2 bases at V and 8 bases at J, with 9 bases between the two ends. The CDR3 extends over 12 amino acids. This record belongs to a study of CD8+CD57+ T cells in acquired aplastic anemia. The sequence was obtained from a human donor in good health, serving as a control. The chain recombines TRBV12-3 or TRBV12-4 with TRBJ1-1; D remains unclear. The sample comprised sorted CD4+, CD8+, or CD8+CD57+ T cells (not recorded which) from PBMCs. CDR3 sequence (DNA): TGTGCCAGCAGTTTAAATTTCGTCGAAGCTTTCTTT. This gives the protein CASSLNFVEAFF.